This T cell receptor beta chain was recovered during a study of early T cells in non-severe SARS-CoV-2 infection. Study as a whole: Sequenced material consisted of bulk RNA (from unsorted whole blood), and chains were unpaired.

CDR3 length: 14 residues. With 4 bases removed from V and 5 bases from J, the gap between germline ends came to 14 bases. CDR1 is MNHEY, CDR2 SVGAGI, per germline. This clonotype was counted a few times. Attachment of unique molecular identifiers was made to individual cDNA molecules. Via MiXCR, TCRdb re-called the 5' RACE reads, giving one row per CDR3 protein. Of roughly 53,000 distinct CDR3 sequences listed, around 9.3% are singletons. V gene TRBV6-5 combines with J gene TRBJ2-5, with D perhaps assigned TRBD1 or TRBD2 (5 bases each). The sample taken for sequencing was whole blood. The sequence was obtained from an adult who was a healthcare worker with PCR-confirmed SARS-CoV-2 infection or an uninfected control (not recorded which). CDR3 residues: CASSSSGGWETQYF. The CDR3 DNA sequence: TGTGCCAGCAGTTCCTCTGGGGGATGGGAGACCCAGTACTTC.